Detailed here is one T cell receptor (beta chain). The antigen is undetermined. V trimming: 4 bases; J trimming: 3 bases; junction bases outside the gene matches: 9. Germline loops: CDR1 SGHNT, CDR2 YYREEE (reference sequence). CDR3 length: 18 amino acids. The sample is drawn from a study of CD8+ T cells in alopecia areata. Study at large: A 6-month period off drug followed tofacitinib, which lasted 6 to 18 months.

The investigators collected lesional scalp punch biopsies and peripheral blood from alopecia areata patients. Study findings and constraints: Higher clonality and more expanded CD8+ clones appeared in lesional than normal scalp.

Once RNA had been extracted, it was reverse transcribed into cDNA to act as the sequencing template. Assay used: immunoSEQ multiplex PCR; TCRdb lists only in-frame clones, some missing. The table lists tens of thousands of clones, approximately 60% of them singletons. Sequencing used CD8+ T cells sorted from blood, obtained at week 0. The rearrangement uses TRBV5-4 and TRBJ2-1; 14 bases line up with TRBD2. The receptor's source is a human donor with alopecia areata. CDR3: CASSPGLAGGNRYNEQFF. The DNA of the CDR3 is TGTGCCAGCAGCCCAGGACTAGCGGGGGGAAATCGCTACAATGAGCAGTTCTTC.